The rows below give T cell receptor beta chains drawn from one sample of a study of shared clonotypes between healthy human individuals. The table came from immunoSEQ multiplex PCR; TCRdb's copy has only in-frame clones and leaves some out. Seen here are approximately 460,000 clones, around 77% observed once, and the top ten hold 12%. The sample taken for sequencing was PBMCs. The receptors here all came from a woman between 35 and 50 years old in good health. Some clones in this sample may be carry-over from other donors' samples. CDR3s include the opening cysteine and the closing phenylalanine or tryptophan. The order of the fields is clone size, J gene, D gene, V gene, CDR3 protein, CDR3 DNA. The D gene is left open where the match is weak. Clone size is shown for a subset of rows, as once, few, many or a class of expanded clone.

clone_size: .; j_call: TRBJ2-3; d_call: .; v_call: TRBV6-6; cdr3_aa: CASRELGADTQYF; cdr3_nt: TGTGCCAGCAGAGAGTTGGGGGCAGATACGCAGTATTTT
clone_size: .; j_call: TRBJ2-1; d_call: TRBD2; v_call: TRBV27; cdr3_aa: CASSPRDYSYNEQFF; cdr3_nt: TGTGCCAGCAGTCCCCGGGACTACTCCTACAATGAGCAGTTCTTC
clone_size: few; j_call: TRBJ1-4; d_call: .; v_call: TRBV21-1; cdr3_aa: CASSFIGGCAEKLFF; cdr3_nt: TGTGCCAGCAGCTTCATAGGTGGATGCGCTGAAAAACTGTTTTTT
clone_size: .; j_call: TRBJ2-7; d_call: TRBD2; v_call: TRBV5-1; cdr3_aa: CASSSGTSGRGEQYF; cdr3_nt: TGCGCCAGCAGCTCCGGGACTAGCGGGAGGGGAGAGCAGTACTTC
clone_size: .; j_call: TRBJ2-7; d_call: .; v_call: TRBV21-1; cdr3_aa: CASTPPPSASCEQYF; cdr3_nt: TGTGCCAGCACTCCGCCCCCGTCAGCCTCCTGCGAGCAGTACTTC
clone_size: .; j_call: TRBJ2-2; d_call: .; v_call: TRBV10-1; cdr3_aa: CASSPLGAGTNTGELFF; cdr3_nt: TGCGCCAGCAGTCCACTCGGGGCGGGAACGAACACCGGGGAGCTGTTTTTT
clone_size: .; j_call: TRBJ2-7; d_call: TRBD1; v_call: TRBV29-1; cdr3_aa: CSVSRDRGAYEQYF; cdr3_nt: TGCAGCGTCTCACGGGACAGAGGTGCCTACGAGCAGTACTTC
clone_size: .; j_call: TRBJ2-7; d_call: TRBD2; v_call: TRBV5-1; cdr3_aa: CASSPGLAGAYEQYF; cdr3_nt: TGCGCCAGCAGCCCGGGACTAGCGGGAGCCTACGAGCAGTACTTC
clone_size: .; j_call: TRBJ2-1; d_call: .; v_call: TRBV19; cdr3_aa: CASSTHRETYNEQFF; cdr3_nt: TGTGCCAGTAGTACACACAGGGAGACCTACAATGAGCAGTTCTTC
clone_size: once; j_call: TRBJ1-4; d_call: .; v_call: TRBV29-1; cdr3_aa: CSASQGSNEKLFF; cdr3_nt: TGCAGCGCCTCACAGGGCTCTAATGAAAAACTGTTTTTT
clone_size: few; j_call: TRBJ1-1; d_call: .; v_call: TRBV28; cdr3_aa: CASRLDREAFF; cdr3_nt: TGTGCCAGCAGGCTTGACCGTGAAGCTTTCTTT
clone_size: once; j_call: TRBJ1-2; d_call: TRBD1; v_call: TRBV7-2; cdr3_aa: CASSPGQGTPYTF; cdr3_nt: TGTGCCAGCAGCCCAGGACAGGGGACTCCCTACACCTTC
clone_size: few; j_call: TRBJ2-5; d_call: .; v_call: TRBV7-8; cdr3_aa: CASGKANQETQYF; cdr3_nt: TGTGCCAGTGGAAAGGCCAACCAAGAGACCCAGTACTTC
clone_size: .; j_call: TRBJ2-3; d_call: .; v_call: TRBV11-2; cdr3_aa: CASSLGLSIADTQYF; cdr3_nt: TGTGCCAGCAGCTTAGGGCTTTCGATAGCAGATACGCAGTATTTT
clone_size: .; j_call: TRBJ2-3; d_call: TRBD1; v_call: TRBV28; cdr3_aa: CASSPTWDSPTDTQYF; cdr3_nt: TGTGCCAGCAGTCCCACCTGGGACAGTCCCACAGATACGCAGTATTTT
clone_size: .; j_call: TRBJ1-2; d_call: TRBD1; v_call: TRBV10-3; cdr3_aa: CAISEGDRYGYTF; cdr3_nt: TGTGCCATCAGTGAAGGGGACAGGTATGGCTACACCTTC
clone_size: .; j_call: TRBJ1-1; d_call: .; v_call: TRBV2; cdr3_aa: CASSGYRVFGTEAFF; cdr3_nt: TGTGCCAGCAGCGGATACAGGGTTTTTGGGACTGAAGCTTTCTTT
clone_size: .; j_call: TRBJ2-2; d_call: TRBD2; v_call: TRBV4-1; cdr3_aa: CASSQPGGNTGELFF; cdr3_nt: TGCGCCAGCAGCCAGCCGGGAGGAAACACCGGGGAGCTGTTTTTT
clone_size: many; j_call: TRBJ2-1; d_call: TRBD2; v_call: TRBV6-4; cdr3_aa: CASSAQAGAINEQFF; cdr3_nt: TGTGCCAGCAGTGCCCAAGCGGGAGCTATAAATGAGCAGTTCTTC
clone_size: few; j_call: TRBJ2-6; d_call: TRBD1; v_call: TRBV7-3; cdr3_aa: CASSSTGTGGASGANVLTF; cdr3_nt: TGTGCCAGCAGCTCCACCGGGACAGGGGGCGCCTCTGGGGCCAACGTCCTGACTTTC
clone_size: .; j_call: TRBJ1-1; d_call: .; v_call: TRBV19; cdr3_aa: CASTPPPGRGTEAFF; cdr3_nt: TGTGCCAGTACTCCCCCCCCGGGACGAGGGACTGAAGCTTTCTTT
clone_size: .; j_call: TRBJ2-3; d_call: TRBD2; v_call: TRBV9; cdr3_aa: CASSVLAGVQDTQYF; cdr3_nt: TGTGCCAGCAGCGTACTAGCGGGAGTTCAAGATACGCAGTATTTT
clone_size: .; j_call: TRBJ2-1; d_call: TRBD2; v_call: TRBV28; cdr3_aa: CASSFVGLDNEQFF; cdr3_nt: TGTGCCAGCAGTTTCGTAGGACTAGACAATGAGCAGTTCTTC
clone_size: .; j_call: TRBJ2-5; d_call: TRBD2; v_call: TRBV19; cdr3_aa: CASSSPGLAGETQYF; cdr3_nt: TGTGCCAGTAGTTCGCCTGGACTAGCGGGGGAGACCCAGTACTTC
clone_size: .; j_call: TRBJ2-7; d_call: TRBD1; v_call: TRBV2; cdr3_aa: CASSPGQGVYEQYF; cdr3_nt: TGTGCCAGCAGTCCGGGACAGGGGGTGTACGAGCAGTACTTC
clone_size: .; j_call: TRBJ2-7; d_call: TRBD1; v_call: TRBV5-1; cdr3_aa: CASSKQGGTYEQYF; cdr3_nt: TGCGCCAGCAGCAAACAGGGGGGCACCTACGAGCAGTACTTC
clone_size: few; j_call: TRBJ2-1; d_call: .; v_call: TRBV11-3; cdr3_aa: CASMVSGGSEQFF; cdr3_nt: TGTGCCAGCATGGTGTCAGGGGGGAGTGAGCAGTTCTTC
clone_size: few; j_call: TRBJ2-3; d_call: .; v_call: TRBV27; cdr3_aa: CASSLEGKRAQYF; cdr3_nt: TGTGCTAGCAGTTTGGAGGGGAAGAGGGCGCAGTATTTT
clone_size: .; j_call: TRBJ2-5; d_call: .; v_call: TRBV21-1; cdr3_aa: CASSATGTSGQDQETQYF; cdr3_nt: TGTGCCAGCAGCGCGACCGGGACTAGCGGACAAGATCAAGAGACCCAGTACTTC
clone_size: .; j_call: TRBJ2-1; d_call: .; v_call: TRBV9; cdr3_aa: CASSVDNSASYNEQFF; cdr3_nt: TGTGCCAGCAGCGTAGATAATAGCGCCTCCTACAATGAGCAGTTCTTC